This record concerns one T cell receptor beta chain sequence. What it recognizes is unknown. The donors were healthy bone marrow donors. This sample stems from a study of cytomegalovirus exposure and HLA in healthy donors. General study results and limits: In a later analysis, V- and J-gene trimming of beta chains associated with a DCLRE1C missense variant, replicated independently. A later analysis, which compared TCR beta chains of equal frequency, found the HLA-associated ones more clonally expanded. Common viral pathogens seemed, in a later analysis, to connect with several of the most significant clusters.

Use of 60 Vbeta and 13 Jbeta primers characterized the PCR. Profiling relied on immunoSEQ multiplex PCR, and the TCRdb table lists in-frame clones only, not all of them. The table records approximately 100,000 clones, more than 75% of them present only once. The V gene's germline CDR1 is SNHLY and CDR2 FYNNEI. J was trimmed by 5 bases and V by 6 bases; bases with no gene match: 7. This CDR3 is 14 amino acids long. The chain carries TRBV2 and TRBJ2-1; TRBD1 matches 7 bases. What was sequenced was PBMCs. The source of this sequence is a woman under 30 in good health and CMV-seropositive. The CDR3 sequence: CASRDPGQHNEQFF. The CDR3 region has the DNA TGTGCCAGCAGGGACCCGGGACAGCACAATGAGCAGTTCTTC.